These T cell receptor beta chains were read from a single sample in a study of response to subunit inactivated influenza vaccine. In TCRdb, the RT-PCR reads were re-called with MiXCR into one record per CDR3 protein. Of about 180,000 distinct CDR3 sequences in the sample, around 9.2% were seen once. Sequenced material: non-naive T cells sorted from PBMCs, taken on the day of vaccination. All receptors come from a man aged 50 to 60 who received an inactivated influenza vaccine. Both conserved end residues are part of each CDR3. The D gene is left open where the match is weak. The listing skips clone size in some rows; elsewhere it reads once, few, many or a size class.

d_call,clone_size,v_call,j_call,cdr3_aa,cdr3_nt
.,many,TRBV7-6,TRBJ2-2,CASSLVGTRGGLRTGELFF,TGTGCCAGCAGCTTAGTAGGAACCAGGGGGGGACTGAGAACCGGGGAGCTGTTTTTT
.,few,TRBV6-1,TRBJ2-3,CASQGLAPKAGTQYF,TGTGCCAGCCAGGGACTGGCGCCCAAGGCTGGTACGCAGTATTTT
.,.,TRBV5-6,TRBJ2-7,CASSTSVGGRRDEQYF,TGTGCCAGCAGCACCTCCGTCGGGGGGCGGAGAGACGAGCAGTACTTC
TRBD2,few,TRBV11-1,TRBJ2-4,CASSFGLAGKAAKNIQYF,TGTGCCAGCAGCTTCGGCCTAGCGGGAAAGGCAGCCAAAAACATTCAGTACTTC
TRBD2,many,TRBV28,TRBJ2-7,CASSSLAGGIYEQYF,TGTGCCAGCAGTTCGTTAGCGGGAGGCATCTACGAGCAGTACTTC
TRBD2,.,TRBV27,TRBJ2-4,CASSLSTSVAKNIQYF,TGTGCCAGCAGTTTATCCACTAGCGTCGCTAAAAACATTCAGTACTTC
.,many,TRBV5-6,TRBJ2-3,CASSRTPRDTQYF,TGTGCCAGCAGCCGGACACCTCGGGATACGCAGTATTTT
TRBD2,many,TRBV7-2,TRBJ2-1,CASSSTSLGDEQFF,TGTGCCAGCAGCTCGACTAGCCTTGGCGATGAGCAGTTCTTC
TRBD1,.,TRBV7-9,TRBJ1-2,CASGPPRGRRGYTF,TGTGCCAGCGGACCACCCAGGGGGCGGAGGGGCTACACCTTC
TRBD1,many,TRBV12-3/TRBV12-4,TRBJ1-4,CASSPNDRGYEKLFF,TGTGCCAGCAGTCCCAACGACAGGGGGTATGAAAAACTGTTTTTT
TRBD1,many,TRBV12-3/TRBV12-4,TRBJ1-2,CASSFFPQGQGYTF,TGTGCCAGCAGTTTTTTCCCACAGGGGCAAGGCTACACCTTC
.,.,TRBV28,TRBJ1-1,CASSRTEKEAFF,TGTGCCAGCAGTAGGACGGAAAAGGAAGCTTTCTTT
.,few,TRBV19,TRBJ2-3,CATKDRGAFIDTQYF,TGTGCCACTAAGGATAGGGGGGCCTTCATTGATACGCAGTATTTT
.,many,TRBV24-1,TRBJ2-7,CATSDGPSSEQYF,TGTGCCACCAGTGATGGGCCTAGCTCCGAGCAGTACTTC
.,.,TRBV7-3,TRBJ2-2,CAFSWGVGGQANTGELFF,TGTGCCTTCAGTTGGGGGGTTGGAGGGCAAGCGAACACCGGGGAGCTGTTTTTT
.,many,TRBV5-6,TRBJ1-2,CASRRREGIPYGYTF,TGTGCCAGCAGGAGGAGGGAGGGAATCCCCTATGGCTACACCTTC
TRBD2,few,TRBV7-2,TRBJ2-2,CASSISGGGRTGELFF,TGTGCCAGCAGCATAAGCGGGGGAGGTCGGACCGGGGAGCTGTTTTTT
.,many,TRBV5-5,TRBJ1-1,CASSYRGRNTEAFF,TGTGCCAGCAGCTACCGGGGAAGGAACACTGAAGCTTTCTTT
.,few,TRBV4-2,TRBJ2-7,CASSQDKGTSYEQYF,TGTGCCAGCAGCCAAGATAAGGGGACCTCCTACGAGCAGTACTTC
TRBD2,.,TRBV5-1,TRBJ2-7,CASSLGSLAGGPHEQYF,TGCGCCAGCAGCCTGGGGTCCCTGGCGGGAGGGCCCCACGAGCAGTACTTC
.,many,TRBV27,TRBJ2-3,CASSFISTDTQYF,TGTGCCAGCAGTTTTATCAGCACAGATACGCAGTATTTT
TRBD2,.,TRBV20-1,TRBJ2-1,CSASRASGYNEQFF,TGCAGTGCTAGCCGGGCTAGCGGCTACAATGAGCAGTTCTTC
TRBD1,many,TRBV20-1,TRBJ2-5,CSATLPTGEETQYF,TGCAGTGCTACCCTCCCGACAGGGGAAGAGACCCAGTACTTC
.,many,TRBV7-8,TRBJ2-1,CASSFSALPQGDEQFF,TGTGCCAGCAGCTTCTCAGCTCTCCCCCAAGGCGATGAGCAGTTCTTC
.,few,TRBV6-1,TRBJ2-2,CASRGHRNTGELFF,TGTGCCAGCAGAGGCCACAGGAACACCGGGGAGCTGTTTTTT
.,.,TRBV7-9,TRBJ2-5,CASSSQDWGLETQYF,TGTGCCAGCAGCTCCCAGGACTGGGGGTTGGAGACCCAGTACTTC
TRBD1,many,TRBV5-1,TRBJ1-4,CASSSGPGQGNEKLFF,TGCGCCAGCAGCTCCGGGCCGGGACAGGGGAATGAAAAACTGTTTTTT
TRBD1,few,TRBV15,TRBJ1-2,CATSRDRTGSKGYTF,TGTGCCACCAGCAGAGATCGGACAGGGTCCAAAGGCTACACCTTC
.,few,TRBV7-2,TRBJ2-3,CASSQGGFTDTQYF,TGTGCCAGCAGCCAGGGTGGCTTCACAGATACGCAGTATTTT
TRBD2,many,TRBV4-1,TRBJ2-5,CASSQLFMKREGPETQYF,TGCGCCAGCAGCCAATTGTTTATGAAGCGGGAGGGCCCGGAGACCCAGTACTTC
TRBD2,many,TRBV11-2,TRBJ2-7,CASSLGTSGFYEQYF,TGTGCCAGCAGCCTCGGGACTAGCGGGTTCTACGAGCAGTACTTC
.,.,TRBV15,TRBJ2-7,CATSRESGLSYEQYF,TGTGCCACCAGCAGAGAGTCTGGGCTCTCCTACGAGCAGTACTTC
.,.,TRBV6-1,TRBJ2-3,CASRGAGHGEDTQYF,TGTGCCAGCAGAGGCGCGGGACATGGGGAAGATACGCAGTATTTT
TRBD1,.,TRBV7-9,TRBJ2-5,CASSSQGAKETQYF,TGTGCCAGCAGCTCCCAGGGGGCAAAAGAGACCCAGTACTTC
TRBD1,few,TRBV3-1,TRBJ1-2,CASSHRTGVNYGYTF,TGTGCCAGCAGCCACCGGACAGGCGTCAACTATGGCTACACCTTC
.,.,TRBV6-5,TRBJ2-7,CASSYLSGSYEQYF,TGTGCCAGCAGTTATTTGTCAGGCTCCTACGAGCAGTACTTC
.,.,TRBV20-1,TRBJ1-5,CSARKKGNQPQHF,TGCAGTGCTAGAAAAAAGGGGAATCAGCCCCAGCATTTT
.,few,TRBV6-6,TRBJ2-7,CASGKQVSSEQYF,TGTGCCAGCGGGAAACAGGTTTCGAGCGAGCAGTACTTC
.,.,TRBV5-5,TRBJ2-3,CASSFLGYSTDTQYF,TGTGCCAGCAGCTTCCTAGGGTATAGCACAGATACGCAGTATTTT
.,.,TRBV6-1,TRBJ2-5,CASSEGTHQETQYF,TGTGCCAGCAGTGAAGGCACACACCAAGAGACCCAGTACTTC
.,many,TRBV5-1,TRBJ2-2,CASSRPGASAGELFF,TGCGCCAGCAGCCGTCCAGGGGCTTCGGCCGGGGAGCTGTTTTTT
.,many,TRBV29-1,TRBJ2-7,CSVDQGRDEQYF,TGCAGCGTTGATCAGGGCCGGGATGAGCAGTACTTC
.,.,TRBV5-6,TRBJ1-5,CASSLSGGGGNQPQHF,TGTGCCAGCAGCCTATCCGGCGGGGGCGGCAATCAGCCCCAGCATTTT
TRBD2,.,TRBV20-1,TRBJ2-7,CSAKKLAEYEQYF,TGCAGTGCTAAGAAACTAGCGGAATACGAGCAGTACTTC
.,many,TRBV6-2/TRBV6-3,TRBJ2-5,CASSYSKDGGQQQETQYF,TGTGCCAGCAGTTACTCGAAGGATGGAGGACAACAACAAGAGACCCAGTACTTC
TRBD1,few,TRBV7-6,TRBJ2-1,CASSSQGQLYNEQFF,TGTGCCAGCAGCTCCCAGGGACAGCTATACAATGAGCAGTTCTTC
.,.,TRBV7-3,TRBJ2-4,CASSLFPPGRGNGKNIQYF,TGTGCCAGCAGCTTATTCCCCCCTGGCAGGGGCAATGGCAAAAACATTCAGTACTTC
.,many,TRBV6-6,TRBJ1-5,CASNNRDQPQHF,TGTGCCAGCAACAACAGAGATCAGCCCCAGCATTTT
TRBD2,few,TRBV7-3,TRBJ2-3,CASSRSGSLADTQYF,TGTGCCAGCAGCCGCAGCGGGAGTCTAGCAGATACGCAGTATTTT
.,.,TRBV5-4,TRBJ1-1,CASRPGPEYTEAFF,TGTGCCAGCAGGCCGGGACCAGAATACACTGAAGCTTTCTTT
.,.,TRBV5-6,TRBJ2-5,CASSFYRVQETQYF,TGTGCCAGCAGCTTCTACAGGGTTCAAGAGACCCAGTACTTC
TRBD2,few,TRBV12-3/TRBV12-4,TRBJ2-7,CASSPTSGYNYEQYF,TGTGCCAGCAGTCCGACTAGCGGATACAACTACGAGCAGTACTTC
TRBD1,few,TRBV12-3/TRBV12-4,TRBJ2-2,CASSRGQGAPGELFF,TGTGCCAGCAGTCGTGGACAGGGGGCGCCCGGGGAGCTGTTTTTT
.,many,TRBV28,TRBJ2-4,CASSLLAIGAGKNIQYF,TGTGCCAGCAGTCTACTCGCCATCGGGGCGGGGAAAAACATTCAGTACTTC
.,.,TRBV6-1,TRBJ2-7,CASRHIRDFPYEQYF,TGTGCCAGCAGACATATCCGGGACTTCCCCTACGAGCAGTACTTC
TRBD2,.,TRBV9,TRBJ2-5,CASSKAGAGQTQYF,TGTGCCAGCAGCAAAGCGGGGGCCGGGCAGACCCAGTACTTC
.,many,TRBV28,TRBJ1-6,CASSLWDTRGPAPLHF,TGTGCCAGCAGTTTATGGGACACAAGGGGCCCGGCACCCCTCCACTTT
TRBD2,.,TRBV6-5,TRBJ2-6,CASRLTSGSAGANVLTF,TGTGCCAGCAGGTTGACTAGCGGGAGTGCTGGGGCCAACGTCCTGACTTTC
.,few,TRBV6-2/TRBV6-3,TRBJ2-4,CASRNAKEAKNIQYF,TGTGCCAGCAGGAACGCAAAAGAAGCCAAAAACATTCAGTACTTC
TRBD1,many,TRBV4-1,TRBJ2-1,CASSQSGQGAANEQFF,TGCGCCAGCAGCCAATCCGGACAGGGGGCGGCGAATGAGCAGTTCTTC